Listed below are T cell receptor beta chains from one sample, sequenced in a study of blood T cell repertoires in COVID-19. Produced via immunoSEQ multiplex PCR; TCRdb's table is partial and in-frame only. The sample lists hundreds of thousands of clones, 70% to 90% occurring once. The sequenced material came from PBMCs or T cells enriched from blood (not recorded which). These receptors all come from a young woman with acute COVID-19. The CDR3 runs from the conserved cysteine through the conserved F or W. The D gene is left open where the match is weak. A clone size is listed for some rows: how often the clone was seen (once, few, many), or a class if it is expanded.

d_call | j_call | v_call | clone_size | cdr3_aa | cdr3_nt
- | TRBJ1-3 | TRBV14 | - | CASSQVRDKGNTIYF | TGTGCCAGCAGCCAAGTTCGAGACAAAGGAAACACCATATATTTT
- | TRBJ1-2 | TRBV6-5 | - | CASRTPGGWGYTF | TGTGCCAGCAGAACCCCGGGAGGATGGGGCTACACCTTC
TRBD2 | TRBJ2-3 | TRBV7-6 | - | CASSFLSGGSTDTQYF | TGTGCCAGCAGCTTCCTTAGCGGGGGTAGCACAGATACGCAGTATTTT
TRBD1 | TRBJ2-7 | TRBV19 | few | CASSPPDRAEDEQYF | TGTGCCAGTAGTCCCCCAGACAGGGCGGAAGACGAGCAGTACTTC
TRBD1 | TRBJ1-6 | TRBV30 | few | CASSGTANSPLHF | TGTGCCTCCAGTGGGACAGCGAATTCACCCCTCCACTTT
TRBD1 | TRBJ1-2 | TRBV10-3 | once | CAISESGTGDRPGYTF | TGTGCCATCAGTGAGTCCGGGACAGGGGATCGACCTGGCTACACCTTC
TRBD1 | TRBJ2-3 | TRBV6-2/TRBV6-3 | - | CASSSGQGSTDTQYF | TGTGCCAGCAGTTCCGGACAGGGGAGCACAGATACGCAGTATTTT
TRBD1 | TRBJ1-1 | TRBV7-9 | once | CASSSNRGQGLYTTEAFF | TGTGCCAGCAGCTCTAACAGAGGACAGGGCCTATATACAACTGAAGCTTTCTTT
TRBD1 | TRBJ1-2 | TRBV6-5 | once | CASSYDDRGYYGYTF | TGTGCCAGCAGTTACGACGACAGGGGTTACTATGGCTACACCTTC
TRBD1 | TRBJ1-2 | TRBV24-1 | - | CATSDYRGTGGYTF | TGTGCCACCAGTGATTACAGGGGGACGGGTGGCTACACCTTC
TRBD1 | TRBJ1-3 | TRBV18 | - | CASSPREGALFSGNTIYF | TGTGCCAGCTCACCCCGGGAGGGGGCTTTGTTCTCTGGAAACACCATATATTTT
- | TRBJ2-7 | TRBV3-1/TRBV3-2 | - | CASSQDSFYEQYF | TGTGCCAGCAGCCAAGACAGTTTCTACGAGCAGTACTTC
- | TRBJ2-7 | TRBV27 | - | CASSPTGIYEQYF | TGTGCCAGCAGTCCGACAGGTATCTACGAGCAGTACTTC
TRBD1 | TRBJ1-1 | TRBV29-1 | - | CSVEGQGAGTEAFF | TGCAGCGTTGAAGGTCAGGGGGCGGGCACTGAAGCTTTCTTT
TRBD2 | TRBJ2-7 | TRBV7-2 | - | CASSGGTSGSSYEQYF | TGTGCCAGCAGCGGCGGGACTAGCGGTAGCTCCTACGAGCAGTACTTC
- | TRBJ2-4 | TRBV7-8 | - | CASSPQGTVIKNIQYF | TGTGCCAGCAGCCCCCAGGGGACGGTTATAAAAAACATTCAGTACTTC
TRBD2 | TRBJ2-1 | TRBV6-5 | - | CASSSLADYNEQFF | TGTGCCAGCAGTTCACTAGCGGACTACAATGAGCAGTTCTTC
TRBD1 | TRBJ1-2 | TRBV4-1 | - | CASSHRRGRLGGYTF | TGCGCCAGCAGCCATCGGAGGGGGCGCCTGGGTGGCTACACCTTC
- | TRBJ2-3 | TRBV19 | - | CASSPTPSTDTQYF | TGTGCCAGTAGTCCGACACCTAGCACAGATACGCAGTATTTT
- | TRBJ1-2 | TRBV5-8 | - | CASSPRAGVEKDGYTF | TGTGCCAGCAGCCCCAGGGCAGGGGTAGAGAAAGATGGCTACACCTTC
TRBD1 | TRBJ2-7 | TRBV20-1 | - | CSAGGTGGYEQYF | TGCAGTGCTGGTGGGACAGGTGGTTACGAGCAGTACTTC
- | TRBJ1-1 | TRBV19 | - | CASSMGGLNTEAFF | TGTGCCAGTAGTATGGGGGGACTCAACACTGAAGCTTTCTTT